The sequence of this TCR beta chain was determined in a study of blood T cells in healthy people across ages (dated by TCRdb to between 2014 and 2017). About the investigation overall: In model experiments, template switching captured about one uniquely barcoded TCR beta cDNA molecule for every two T cells. To track age-related changes in TCR beta repertoire diversity, the study relied on deep sequencing normalized with unique cDNA molecular identifiers. For two donors (one aged 18 to 30 and one aged 80 or older), the study analyzed two additional independent replicas of 1 million unique cDNA reads from the same blood draw. The donors were split into four age groups: young (average roughly 15 years), middle-aged (over 35), aged (62) and long-lived (roughly 80). On the study overall, not on this receptor specifically: Because profiling used bulk unsorted PBMCs, naive and antigen-experienced compartments could not be compared conclusively. The long-lived group showed more naive CD4+ T cells, fewer expanded clones and increased TCR diversity than the aged group, suggesting age selection. As age increased, observed TCR beta diversity per million T cells dropped in a roughly linear way, and a significant reduction was already evident by age about 40. Observed TCR beta diversity correlated strongly with the percentage of naive T cells measured by flow cytometry. Estimates of total diversity from one million sequenced T cells were regarded as lower bounds and underestimates. Because donor CMV infection status was unknown, age-related changes in expanded clonotypes were potentially confounded.

Systemically healthy Caucasian individuals from Russia, around 39 in total and aged roughly 6 to 95 years, were included as donors. Roughly 9 milliliters of peripheral blood were drawn from each donor into EDTA-treated Vacutainer tubes. Ficoll-Paque density-gradient centrifugation was used to isolate PBMCs, with at least 6 million per sample. Trizol reagent was used to extract total RNA from PBMCs, with at least 5 micrograms per sample. For every donor, flow cytometry on a PBMC aliquot measured the percentage of naive CD45RAhigh/CD27high T cells. With regard to this clonotype: It lacks a known antigen. Base qualities are not at hand, and no much larger clone is one base apart.

Looking up the germline V gene yields CDR1 SGHRS and CDR2 YFSETQ. There are 21 amino acids in the CDR3, from cysteine to phenylalanine inclusive. Only CDR3 DNA remains: 63 bases, in frame from the first base. Germline trimming: 1 base from V, 0 bases from J; junction bases outside gene matches: 11. Library construction relied on 5' RACE. Sequencer: Illumina HiSeq 2500. A second roughly 7 to 11 cycle PCR used a sample-barcoded 5' primer and a J-beta primer mix. A unique molecular identifier was introduced onto each TCR beta cDNA molecule by a template-switch 5' adaptor carrying 12 random nucleotides. Each sample yielded at least 3 million CDR3-containing paired-end reads. The Mint cDNA synthesis kit, primed by a TRBC-specific oligonucleotide, was used to synthesize first-strand cDNA from all RNA. Following uracil-DNA glycosylase treatment, a first 18-cycle PCR with universal primers M1SS and BC2_uni_R was performed on all cDNA. The authors processed their data as follows. Normalization of each sample was performed by random selection of 1 million high-quality reads, each carrying a distinct molecular identifier. Instead of being binned into consensus sequences, reads with shared molecular identifiers were discarded. MiTCR, set to a Q25 quality threshold and the strictest error-elimination algorithm, was used for CDR3 identification, clonotype clustering and error correction. A nonparametric unseen species model with Euler transformation was used to estimate a lower bound on total TCR beta diversity. In TCRdb, the public reads were trimmed at Q25 with fastp and aligned with MiXCR, with productive beta chains retained. Rows merge per CDR3 protein into single entries with the most common DNA and genes. Here the V and J calls rest on TCRdb's processing, not on the authors' analysis. This sample comprises 450,000 to 650,000 distinct CDR3 sequences, more than 20% of them detected only once. The ten largest account for 7.5% to 9% of the sample.

These data are also associated with another study on T cells of mothers and their children. The second study also describes: Nine systemically healthy Caucasian individuals served as donors, namely three mothers together with their six children. cDNA synthesis consumed the entire amount of extracted RNA, loaded at around 1.5 ug RNA in each 15 ul reaction. In the second PCR, the M1S primer introduced both the sample barcodes and 2-4 random nucleotides. Over 10 million TCR beta CDR3 reads came from each mother, compared with about 3 million reads from each child. In both related and unrelated pairs, thymic selection shapes the output of TCR recombination in a similar way, with inherited differences having only a minor effect. Normalized repertoire overlap in related mother-child pairs was always slightly higher than in unrelated mother-child pairs, but the difference was never significant. No persistent microchimeric T cell clones were detected, at a sensitivity of roughly 93 clones per million clonotypes. The study used deep NGS to compare TCR beta repertoires of mothers and children, seeking features distinguishing related mother-child pairs from unrelated individuals. Mothers averaged approximately 40 +/- 4 years of age and children averaged about 10 +/- 4 years. After adapter ligation was performed with NEBNext reagents, the libraries were sequenced on an Illumina HiSeq 2000 with 100+100 nt paired-end reads. To avoid cross-contamination, the mother libraries and the child libraries were prepared a month apart and sequenced in separate runs. Between about 500,000 and 2,100,000 distinct TCR beta clonotypes were identified per donor. Naive TCR beta clonotypes were estimated from low-frequency clonotypes matched to each donor's FACS-determined naive share, without sorting.

The chain was built from TRBV5-1 and TRBJ2-6, with 12 junctional bases fitting TRBD2. Sequencing was performed on blood. The sequence came from a boy aged 10-17 years in good health. The DNA sequence is TGCGCCAGCAGCTTGCGAGTGACTAGCGGGAGTTCCAGCTCTGGGGCCAACGTCCTGACTTTC. This is translated as CASSLRVTSGSSSSGANVLTF.